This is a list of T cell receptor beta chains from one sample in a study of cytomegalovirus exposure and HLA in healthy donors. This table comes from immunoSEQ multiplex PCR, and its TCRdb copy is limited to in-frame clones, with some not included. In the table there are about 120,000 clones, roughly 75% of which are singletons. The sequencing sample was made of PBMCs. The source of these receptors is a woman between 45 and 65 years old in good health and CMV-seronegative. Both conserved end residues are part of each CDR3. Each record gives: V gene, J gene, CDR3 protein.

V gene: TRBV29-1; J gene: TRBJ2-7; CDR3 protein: CSVEKGTSGSPTYEQYF
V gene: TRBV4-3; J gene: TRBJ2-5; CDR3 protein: CASSQEAAGAQETQYF
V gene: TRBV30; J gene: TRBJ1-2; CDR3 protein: CAYLLGLNYGYTF
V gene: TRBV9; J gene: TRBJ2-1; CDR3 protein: CASSPRLAGHTYNEQFF
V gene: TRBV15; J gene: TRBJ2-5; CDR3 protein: CATSRPTSKRETQYF
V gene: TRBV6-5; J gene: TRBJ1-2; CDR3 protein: CASSPQGGAGGYTF
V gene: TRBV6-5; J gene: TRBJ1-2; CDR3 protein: CASSYGQFGYTF
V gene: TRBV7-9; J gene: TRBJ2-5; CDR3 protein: CASSLFGDRVGETQYF
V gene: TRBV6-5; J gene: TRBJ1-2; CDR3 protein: CASSDYLVSYGYTF
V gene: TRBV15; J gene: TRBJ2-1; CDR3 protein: CATSRDHNPGLAGSYGNEQFF
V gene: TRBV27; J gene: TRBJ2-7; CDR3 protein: CASSSGLAGFEQYF
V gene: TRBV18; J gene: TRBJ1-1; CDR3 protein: CASSPSGGMNTEAFF
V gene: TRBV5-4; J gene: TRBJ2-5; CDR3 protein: CASSRTSQETQYF
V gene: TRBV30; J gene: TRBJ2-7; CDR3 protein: CAWSVQGEIEQYF
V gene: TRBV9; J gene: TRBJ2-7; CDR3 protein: CASSAEGADEQYF
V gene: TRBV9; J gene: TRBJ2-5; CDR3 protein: CASGRGETQYF
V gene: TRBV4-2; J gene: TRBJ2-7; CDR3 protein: CASSQARLSSGGYEQYF
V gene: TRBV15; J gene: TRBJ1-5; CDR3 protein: CATSRALGGGTSQPQHF
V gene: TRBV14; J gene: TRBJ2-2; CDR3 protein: CASSPRSGAVDTGELFF
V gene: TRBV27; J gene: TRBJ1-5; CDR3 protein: CASSQRGYSNQPQHF
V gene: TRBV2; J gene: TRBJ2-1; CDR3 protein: CASSELRGSYNEQFF
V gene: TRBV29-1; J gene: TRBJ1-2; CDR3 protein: CSVESAGGHGYTF
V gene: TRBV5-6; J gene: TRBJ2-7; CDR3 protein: CASSPVGGQAYEQYF
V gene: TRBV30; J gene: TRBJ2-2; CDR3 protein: CAWIVGGANGELFF
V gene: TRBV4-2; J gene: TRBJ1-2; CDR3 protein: CASSQDGTGVPYGYTF
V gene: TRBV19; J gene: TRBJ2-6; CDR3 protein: CASIGGLRSGANVLTF
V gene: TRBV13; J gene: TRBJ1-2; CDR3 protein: CASSPGGPYGYTF